This TCR beta chain came from a study of CD8 T cells in ankylosing spondylitis. General study findings and limits: Roughly eight highly homologous variants formed a TCR beta motif that appeared characteristic of ankylosing spondylitis blood. From matched ankylosing spondylitis synovial fluid, disease-linked clones were reportedly recovered at significantly enriched levels.

The sample holds a few counts of this clonotype. Its specificity is unknown. In TCRdb, the 5' RACE reads were re-called with MiXCR into one record per CDR3 protein. Of 100,000 to 150,000 distinct CDR3 sequences listed, 15% to 20% were seen once; the top ten hold about 30%. The sequence was collected from a male donor with ankylosing spondylitis. Sequencing was performed on blood, either unsorted or a sorted T cell fraction (not recorded which).

CDR3 nucleotides: TGTGCCATCAGGTCGGATGAGACCCAGTACTTC. Amino acid sequence: CAIRSDETQYF. V and J are TRBV10-3 and TRBJ2-5; no clear D gene. The CDR3 is 11 residues long. Germline V gene lookup returns CDR1 ENHRY and CDR2 SYGVKD. With 6 bases removed from V and 5 bases from J, the gap between germline ends came to 7 bases.